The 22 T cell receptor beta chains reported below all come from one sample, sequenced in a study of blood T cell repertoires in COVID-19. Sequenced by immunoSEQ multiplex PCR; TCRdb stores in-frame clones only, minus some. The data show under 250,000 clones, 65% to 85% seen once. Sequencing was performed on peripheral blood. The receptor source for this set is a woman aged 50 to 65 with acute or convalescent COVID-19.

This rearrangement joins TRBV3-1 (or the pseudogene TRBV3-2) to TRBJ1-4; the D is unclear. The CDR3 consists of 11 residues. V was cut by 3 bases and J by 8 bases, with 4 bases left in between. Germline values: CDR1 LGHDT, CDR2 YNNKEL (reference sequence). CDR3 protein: CASSQREKLFF. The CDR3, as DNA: TGTGCCAGCAGCCAGAGGGAAAAACTGTTTTTT.

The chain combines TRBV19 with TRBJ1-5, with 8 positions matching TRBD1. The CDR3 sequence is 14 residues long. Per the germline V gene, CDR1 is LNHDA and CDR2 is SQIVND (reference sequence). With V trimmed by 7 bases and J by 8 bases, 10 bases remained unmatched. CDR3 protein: CASTPGQGWEPQHF. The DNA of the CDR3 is TGTGCCAGTACCCCCGGACAGGGTTGGGAGCCCCAGCATTTT.

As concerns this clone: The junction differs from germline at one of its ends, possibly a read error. Written as DNA, the CDR3 is TGTGCTAGCAGCTTAGGATCGGGGGGTCTTGAGACCCAGTACTTC. The encoded protein is CASSLGSGGLETQYF. The V call is TRBV7-7, the J call TRBJ2-5, with 7 bases fitting TRBD2. From germline, CDR1 is SSHAT and CDR2 FNYEAQ (reference sequence). CDR3 size: 15 residues.

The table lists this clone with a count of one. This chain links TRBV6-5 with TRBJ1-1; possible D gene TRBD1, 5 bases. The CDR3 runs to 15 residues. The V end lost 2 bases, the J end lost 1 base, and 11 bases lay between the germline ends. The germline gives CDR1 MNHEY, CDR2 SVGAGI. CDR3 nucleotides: TGTGCCAGCAGTTACGGGGCGGAAAAGAACACTGAAGCTTTCTTT. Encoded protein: CASSYGAEKNTEAFF.

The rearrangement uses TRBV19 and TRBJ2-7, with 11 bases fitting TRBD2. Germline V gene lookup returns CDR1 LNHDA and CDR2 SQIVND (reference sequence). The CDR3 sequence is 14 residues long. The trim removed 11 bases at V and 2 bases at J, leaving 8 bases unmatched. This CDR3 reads CACETSGDAYEQYF. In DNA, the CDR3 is TGTGCCTGTGAGACTAGCGGGGACGCCTACGAGCAGTACTTC.

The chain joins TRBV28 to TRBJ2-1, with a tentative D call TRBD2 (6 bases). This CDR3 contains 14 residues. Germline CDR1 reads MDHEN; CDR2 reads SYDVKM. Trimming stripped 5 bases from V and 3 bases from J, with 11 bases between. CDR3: CASSLGGLYNEQFF. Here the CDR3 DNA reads TGTGCCAGCAGTCTTGGGGGACTCTACAATGAGCAGTTCTTC. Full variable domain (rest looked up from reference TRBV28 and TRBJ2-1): DVKVTQSSRYLVKRTGEKVFLECVQDMDHENMFWYRQDPGLGLRLIYFSYDVKMKEKGDIPEGYSVSREKKERFSLILESASTNQTSMYLCASSLGGLYNEQFFGPGTRLTVL.

In DNA, the CDR3 is TGTGCCACCAGTGGACAGAGATTCGGGGCGGGAGGTCCCCATGAGCAGTTCTTC. This sequence encodes CATSGQRFGAGGPHEQFF. The J gene is TRBJ2-1, the V gene TRBV24-1; TRBD2 matches 8 bases. J lost 8 bases, V lost 5 bases, and 19 bases had no gene match. Germline loops: CDR1 KGHDR, CDR2 SFDVKD. This CDR3 has 18 amino acids.

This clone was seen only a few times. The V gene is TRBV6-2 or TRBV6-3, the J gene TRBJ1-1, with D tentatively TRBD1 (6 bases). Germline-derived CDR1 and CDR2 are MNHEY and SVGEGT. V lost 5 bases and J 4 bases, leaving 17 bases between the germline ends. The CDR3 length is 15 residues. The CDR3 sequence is CASSPPQGRPTEAFF. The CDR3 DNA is TGTGCCAGCAGTCCACCACAGGGTAGGCCCACTGAAGCTTTCTTT.

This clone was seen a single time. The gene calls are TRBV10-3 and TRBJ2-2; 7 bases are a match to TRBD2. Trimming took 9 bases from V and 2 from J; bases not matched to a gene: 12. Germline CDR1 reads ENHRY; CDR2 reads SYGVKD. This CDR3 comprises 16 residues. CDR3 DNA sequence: TGTGCCATTGGAGGGGCTAGCGGACTTAACACCGGGGAGCTGTTTTTT. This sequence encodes CAIGGASGLNTGELFF.

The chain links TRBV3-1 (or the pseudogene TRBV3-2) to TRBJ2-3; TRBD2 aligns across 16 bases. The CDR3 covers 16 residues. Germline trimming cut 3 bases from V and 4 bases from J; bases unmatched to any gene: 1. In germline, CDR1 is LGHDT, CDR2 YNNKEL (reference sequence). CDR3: CASSQGLAGGPDTQYF. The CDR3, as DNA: TGTGCCAGCAGCCAGGGACTAGCGGGAGGGCCAGATACGCAGTATTTT.

The CDR3 loop is CAAKPTSGRPSSTDTQYF. As DNA, the CDR3 is TGTGCCGCCAAGCCGACTAGCGGGAGACCTTCTAGCACAGATACGCAGTATTTT. J is TRBJ2-3 and V is TRBV24-1, with 12 bases lining up with TRBD2. The CDR3 is 18 residues long. Germline lookup yields CDR1 KGHDR and CDR2 SFDVKD. With 12 bases clipped from V and 0 bases from J, the junction kept 15 bases outside the gene matches.

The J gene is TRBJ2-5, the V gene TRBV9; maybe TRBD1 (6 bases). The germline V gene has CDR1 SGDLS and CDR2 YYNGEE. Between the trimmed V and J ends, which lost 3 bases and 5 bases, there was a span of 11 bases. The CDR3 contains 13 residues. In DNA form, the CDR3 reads TGTGCCAGCAGCGCCGGGACAACGGAGACCCAGTACTTC. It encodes CASSAGTTETQYF.

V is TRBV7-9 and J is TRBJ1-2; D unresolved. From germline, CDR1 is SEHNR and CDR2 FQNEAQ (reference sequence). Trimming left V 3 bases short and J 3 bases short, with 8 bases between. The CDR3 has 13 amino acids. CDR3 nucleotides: TGTGCCAGCAGCTTCGGGGTTGACTATGGCTACACCTTC. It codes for CASSFGVDYGYTF.

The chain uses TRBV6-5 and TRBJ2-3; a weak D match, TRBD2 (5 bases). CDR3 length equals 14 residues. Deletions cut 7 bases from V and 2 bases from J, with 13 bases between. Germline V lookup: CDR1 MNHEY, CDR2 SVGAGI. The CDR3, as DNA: TGTGCCAGCATCTTAGGACTCTACACAGATACGCAGTATTTT. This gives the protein CASILGLYTDTQYF.

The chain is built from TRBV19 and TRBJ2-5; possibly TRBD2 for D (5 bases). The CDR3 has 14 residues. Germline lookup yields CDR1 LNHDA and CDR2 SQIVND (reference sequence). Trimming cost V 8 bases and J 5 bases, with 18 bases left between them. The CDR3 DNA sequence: TGTGCCAGTGCCTCCGGAGGCCCCCAGGAGACCCAGTACTTC. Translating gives CASASGGPQETQYF.

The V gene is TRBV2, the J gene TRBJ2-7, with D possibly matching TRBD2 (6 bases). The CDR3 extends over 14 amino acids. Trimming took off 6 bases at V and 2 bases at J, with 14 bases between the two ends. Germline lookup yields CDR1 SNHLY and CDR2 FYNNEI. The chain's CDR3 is CASRKEERAYEQYF. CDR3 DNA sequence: TGTGCCAGCAGGAAAGAAGAGCGGGCCTACGAGCAGTACTTC.

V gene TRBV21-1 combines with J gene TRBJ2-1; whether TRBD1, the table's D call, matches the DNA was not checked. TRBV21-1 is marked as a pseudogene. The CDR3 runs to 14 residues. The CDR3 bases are TGTGCCAGCAGCTCGGGACAGGGAAACAATGAGCAGTTCTTC. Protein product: CASSSGQGNNEQFF.

This chain's CDR3 is CASSMTSIHEQYF. Written as DNA, the CDR3 is TGTGCCAGCAGTATGACTAGTATCCACGAGCAGTACTTC. The J gene is TRBJ2-7, the V gene TRBV27; TRBD2 is a possible D gene (6 bases). Per germline, CDR1 MNHEY and CDR2 SMNVEV (reference sequence). Trimming removed 5 bases at V and 5 bases at J, with 13 bases between. This CDR3 region has 13 residues.

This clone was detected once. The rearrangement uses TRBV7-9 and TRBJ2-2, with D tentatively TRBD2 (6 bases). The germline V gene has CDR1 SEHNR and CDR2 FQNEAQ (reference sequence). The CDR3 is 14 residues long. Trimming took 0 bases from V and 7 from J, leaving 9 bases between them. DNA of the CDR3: TGTGCCAGCAGCTTAGCGGGAGGCAGCGGGGAGCTGTTTTTT. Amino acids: CASSLAGGSGELFF.

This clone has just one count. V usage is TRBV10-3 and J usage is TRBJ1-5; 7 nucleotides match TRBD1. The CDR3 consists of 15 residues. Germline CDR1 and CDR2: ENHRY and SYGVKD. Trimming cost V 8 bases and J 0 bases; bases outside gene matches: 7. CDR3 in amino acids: CAIGQEDYSNQPQHF. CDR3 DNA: TGTGCCATCGGACAGGAAGATTATAGCAATCAGCCCCAGCATTTT.

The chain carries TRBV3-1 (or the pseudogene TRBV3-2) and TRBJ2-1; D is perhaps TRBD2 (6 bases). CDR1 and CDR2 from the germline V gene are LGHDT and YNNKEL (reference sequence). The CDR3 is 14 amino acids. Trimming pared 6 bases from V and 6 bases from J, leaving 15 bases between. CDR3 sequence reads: CASRFRDSLNEQFF. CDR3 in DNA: TGTGCCAGCAGATTCCGGGACTCCCTCAATGAGCAGTTCTTC.

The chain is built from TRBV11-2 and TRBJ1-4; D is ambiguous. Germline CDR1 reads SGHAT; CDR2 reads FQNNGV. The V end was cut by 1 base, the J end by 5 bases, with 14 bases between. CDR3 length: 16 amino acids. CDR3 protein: CASSLGVTARNEKLFF. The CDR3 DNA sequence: TGTGCCAGCAGCTTAGGAGTCACAGCTCGAAATGAAAAACTGTTTTTT.